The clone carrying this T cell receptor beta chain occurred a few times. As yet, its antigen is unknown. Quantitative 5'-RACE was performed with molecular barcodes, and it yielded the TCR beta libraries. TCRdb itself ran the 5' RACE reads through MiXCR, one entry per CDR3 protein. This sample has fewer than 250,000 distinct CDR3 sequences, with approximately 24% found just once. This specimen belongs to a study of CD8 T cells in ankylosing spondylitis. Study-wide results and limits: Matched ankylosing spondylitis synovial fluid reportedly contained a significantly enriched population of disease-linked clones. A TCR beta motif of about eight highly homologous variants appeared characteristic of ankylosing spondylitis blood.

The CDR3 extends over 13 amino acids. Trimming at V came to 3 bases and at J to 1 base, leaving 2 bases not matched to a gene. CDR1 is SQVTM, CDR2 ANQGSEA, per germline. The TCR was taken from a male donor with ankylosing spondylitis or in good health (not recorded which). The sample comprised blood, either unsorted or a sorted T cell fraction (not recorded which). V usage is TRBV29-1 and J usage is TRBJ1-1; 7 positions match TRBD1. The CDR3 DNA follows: TGCAGCGTTGACCGACAGGGGAACACTGAAGCTTTCTTT. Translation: CSVDRQGNTEAFF.